This TCR beta chain was sequenced during a study of blood T cell repertoires in COVID-19. Sequencing was performed with immunoSEQ multiplex PCR; in TCRdb, only in-frame clones are kept and a portion is missing. The sample yields a few hundred thousand clones, roughly 80% seen once. CDR3 length: 14 residues. V dropped 2 bases and J dropped 7; count of bases not matched to a gene: 2. Germline V lookup: CDR1 SGHTA, CDR2 FQGTGA. The chain employs TRBV7-3 and TRBJ2-2; 9 bases agree with TRBD2. This clonotype originated in a woman under 30 with acute or convalescent COVID-19. Specimen: peripheral blood. As DNA, the CDR3 is TGTGCCAGCAGCTTAGCGGGAGGGAACGGGGAGCTGTTTTTT. Protein: CASSLAGGNGELFF.